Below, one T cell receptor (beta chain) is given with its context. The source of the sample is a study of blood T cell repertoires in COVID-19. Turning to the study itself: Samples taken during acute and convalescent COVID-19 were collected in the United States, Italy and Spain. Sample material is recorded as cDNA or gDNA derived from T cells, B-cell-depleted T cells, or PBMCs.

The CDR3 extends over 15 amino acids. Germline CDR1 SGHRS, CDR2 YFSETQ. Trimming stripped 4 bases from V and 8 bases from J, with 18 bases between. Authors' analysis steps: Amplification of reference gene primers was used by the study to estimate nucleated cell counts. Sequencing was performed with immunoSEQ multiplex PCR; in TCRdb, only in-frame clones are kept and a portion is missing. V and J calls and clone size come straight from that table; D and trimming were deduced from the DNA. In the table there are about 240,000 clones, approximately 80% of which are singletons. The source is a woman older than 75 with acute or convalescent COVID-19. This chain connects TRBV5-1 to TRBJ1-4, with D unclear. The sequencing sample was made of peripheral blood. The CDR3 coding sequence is TGCGCCAGCAGCGGGTGGGAGTTGGGCGGAGAAAAACTGTTTTTT. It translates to CASSGWELGGEKLFF.